This T cell receptor (beta chain) derives from a study of blood T cell repertoires in COVID-19. Profiled with immunoSEQ multiplex PCR; TCRdb holds only in-frame clones, not every one. The sample carries around 250,000 clones, 86% recorded once. The clonotype originates from a man aged 18-30 years with active or convalescent COVID-19. Sequencing was done on a sample of peripheral blood.

CDR3 sequence reads: CASSLGWHEQYF. Written as DNA, the CDR3 is TGTGCCAGCAGCTTAGGTTGGCACGAGCAGTACTTC. This chain joins TRBV7-9 and TRBJ2-7; D is ambiguous. V was cut by 1 base and J by 5 bases, with 6 bases left in between. Germline CDR1 is SEHNR and CDR2 is FQNEAQ (reference sequence). This CDR3 contains 12 residues.